A single sample gave rise to the 17 T cell receptor beta chains below, sequenced in a study of blood T cell repertoires in COVID-19. Libraries were prepared by immunoSEQ multiplex PCR; TCRdb keeps only in-frame clonotypes and omits some of them. Of roughly 260,000 clones listed, approximately 86% are singletons. Source material: peripheral blood. These receptors all come from an elderly woman with active or convalescent COVID-19.

The chain recombines TRBV28 with TRBJ1-4; 8 bases are shared with TRBD1. Germline loops: CDR1 MDHEN, CDR2 SYDVKM. The trim removed 4 bases at V and 5 bases at J, leaving 6 bases unmatched. The CDR3 length is 15 residues. CDR3 region: CASSSTGGYNEKLFF. The DNA of the CDR3 is TGTGCCAGCAGTTCCACAGGGGGTTACAATGAAAAACTGTTTTTT.

This clone has a single count. V and J are TRBV6-5 and TRBJ1-1; D unresolved. The CDR3 has 13 amino acids. Deletions cut 7 bases from V and 11 bases from J, with 20 bases between. Germline V gene sequence: CDR1 MNHEY, CDR2 SVGAGI. The CDR3 region is CASTAGTLIQAFF. CDR3 nucleotides: TGTGCCAGCACTGCGGGTACGCTTATCCAGGCTTTCTTT.

A remark on this clone: An end of the junction differs from the germline gene, which may be a read error. The V call is TRBV29-1, the J call TRBJ1-2; D is perhaps TRBD1 (5 bases). The CDR3 runs to 16 residues. Germline CDR1 and CDR2: SQVTM and ANQGSEA. In DNA, the CDR3 is TGCAGCGTTGAAACACGTGACAGCTATTCTAATTATGGCTACACCTTC. It encodes CSVETRDSYSNYGYTF.

The V call is TRBV28, the J call TRBJ2-2, with 7 bases fitting TRBD1. The CDR3 consists of 14 residues. V was clipped by 8 bases and J by 0 bases; unmatched bases: 3. Germline V CDR1 and CDR2: MDHEN, SYDVKM. CDR3 sequence reads: CASHDRANTGELFF. The CDR3 DNA reads TGTGCCAGCCACGACAGGGCGAACACCGGGGAGCTGTTTTTT. The full variable domain, rest sourced from reference TRBV28 and TRBJ2-2, is DVKVTQSSRYLVKRTGEKVFLECVQDMDHENMFWYRQDPGLGLRLIYFSYDVKMKEKGDIPEGYSVSREKKERFSLILESASTNQTSMYLCASHDRANTGELFFGEGSRLTVL.

The chain joins TRBV24-1 to TRBJ2-1; 9 bases are shared with TRBD2. The CDR3 has 16 residues. CDR1 is KGHDR, CDR2 SFDVKD, per germline. The ends lost 1 base at V and 4 bases at J; junction bases unmatched: 4. CDR3 in DNA: TGTGCCACCAGTGATTTTGCTAGCGGGGTTTACAATGAGCAGTTCTTC. Protein product: CATSDFASGVYNEQFF.

The rearrangement links TRBV27 to TRBJ2-7, with TRBD2 as a possible D gene (6 bases). Germline-derived CDR1 and CDR2 are MNHEY and SMNVEV (reference sequence). This CDR3 contains 15 residues. V was trimmed by 5 bases and J by 3 bases, leaving 17 bases between them. CDR3: CASSPNRDSVYEQYF. CDR3 in DNA: TGTGCCAGCAGTCCTAACCGGGACTCCGTCTACGAGCAGTACTTC.

This clone was found a few times. The chain links TRBV5-1 to TRBJ1-6; 7 bases are shared with TRBD1. Per the germline V gene, CDR1 is SGHRS and CDR2 is YFSETQ. The CDR3 runs to 13 residues. J lost 11 bases, V lost 1 base, and 3 bases had no gene match. The CDR3 DNA follows: TGCGCCAGCAGCTTGACAGGGGTGACACCCCTCCACTTT. Residues: CASSLTGVTPLHF.

The chain links TRBV2 to TRBJ2-7; TRBD1 matches 9 bases. The CDR3 is 17 residues long. With 4 bases clipped from V and 4 bases from J, the junction kept 14 bases outside the gene matches. CDR1 and CDR2 (germline): SNHLY, FYNNEI. CDR3 sequence: CASSGPGQGLKIYEQYF. Written as DNA, the CDR3 is TGTGCCAGCAGTGGGCCGGGACAGGGACTAAAGATTTACGAGCAGTACTTC.

The chain is built from TRBV5-4 and TRBJ1-2; 7 positions agree with TRBD1. The germline V gene encodes CDR1 SGHNT and CDR2 YYREEE (reference sequence). J gave up 6 bases and V 5 bases, and 10 bases lay outside the gene matches. The CDR3 consists of 14 residues. In nucleotides, the CDR3 is TGTGCCAGCAGTTTGAACAGGGGAGGCCATGGCTACACCTTC. It encodes CASSLNRGGHGYTF.

The rearrangement uses TRBV3-1 (or the pseudogene TRBV3-2) and TRBJ1-4, with a tentative D call TRBD1 (6 bases). V was pared by 4 bases and J by 2 bases, with 8 bases between. This CDR3 has 14 amino acids. The V gene's germline CDR1 is LGHDT and CDR2 YNNKEL (reference sequence). CDR3 in DNA: TGTGCCAGCAGCCCAAGGGGGACTAATGAAAAACTGTTTTTT. Amino acids: CASSPRGTNEKLFF.

This chain uses TRBV7-9 with TRBJ2-5; perhaps TRBD1 as D (6 bases). The CDR3 is 17 residues long. Germline V gene sequence: CDR1 SEHNR, CDR2 FQNEAQ (reference sequence). Trimming removed 4 bases at V and 1 base at J, with 19 bases between. The DNA of the CDR3 is TGTGCCAGCAGCTCCCGGACAGCCCAAATTACCCAAGAGACCCAGTACTTC. This sequence encodes CASSSRTAQITQETQYF. The full variable domain, completed using reference TRBV7-9 and TRBJ2-5, is DTGVSQNPRHKITKRGQNVTFRCDPISEHNRLYWYRQTLGQGPEFLTYFQNEAQLEKSRLLSDRFSAERPKGSFSTLEIQRTEQGDSAMYLCASSSRTAQITQETQYFGPGTRLLVL.

The chain combines TRBV15 with TRBJ2-7; a possible D gene is TRBD1 (5 bases). Germline lookup yields CDR1 LNHNV and CDR2 YYDKDF (reference sequence). CDR3 length: 13 residues. V was trimmed by 0 bases and J by 4 bases, leaving 7 bases between them. In DNA, the CDR3 is TGTGCCACCAGCAGAGACAGGGATTACGAGCAGTACTTC. Encoded protein: CATSRDRDYEQYF.

This chain connects TRBV5-6 to TRBJ2-7; D unresolved. This CDR3 contains 11 residues. CDR1 SGHDT and CDR2 YYEEEE come from the germline V gene. Trimming removed 5 bases from V and 5 bases from J, with 8 bases in between. CDR3 residues: CASRRQNEQYF. The CDR3 DNA reads TGTGCCAGCAGGAGGCAGAACGAGCAGTACTTC.

The chain uses TRBV2 and TRBJ1-1; 8 bases are a match to TRBD1. The CDR3 totals 15 residues. Trimming at V came to 5 bases and at J to 7 bases, leaving 12 bases not matched to a gene. Germline assignment: CDR1 SNHLY and CDR2 FYNNEI. Here the CDR3 reads CASSLLGQGAGEAFF. The CDR3 DNA sequence: TGTGCCAGCAGTCTGTTAGGGCAGGGGGCTGGTGAAGCTTTCTTT.

The gene calls are TRBV18 and TRBJ2-7; the D is unclear. CDR3 length equals 12 residues. Per the germline V gene, CDR1 is KGHSH and CDR2 is LQKENI. V lost 3 bases and J lost 1, with 4 bases in between. The CDR3 loop reads CASSPTSYEQYF. The CDR3 DNA is TGTGCCAGCTCACCTACATCCTACGAGCAGTACTTC.

The V gene is TRBV18, the J gene TRBJ1-4; TRBD1 might be the D (6 bases). The CDR3 consists of 16 residues. Trimming left V 4 bases short and J 0 bases short, with 12 bases between. CDR1 KGHSH and CDR2 LQKENI come from the germline V gene. The CDR3 protein is CASSQRTVATNEKLFF. Here the CDR3 DNA reads TGTGCCAGCTCACAACGGACAGTTGCAACTAATGAAAAACTGTTTTTT.

To note about this clone: Other DNA variants within this sample encode the same CDR3. The rearrangement joins TRBV5-1 to TRBJ2-5, with TRBD2 matching over 7 bases. V dropped 0 bases and J dropped 1; count of bases not matched to a gene: 6. Germline lookup yields CDR1 SGHRS and CDR2 YFSETQ. The CDR3 has 16 amino acids. The CDR3, as DNA: TGCGCCAGCAGCTTGGCCGGGACGGGAGGCCAAGAGACCCAGTACTTC. Protein sequence: CASSLAGTGGQETQYF.